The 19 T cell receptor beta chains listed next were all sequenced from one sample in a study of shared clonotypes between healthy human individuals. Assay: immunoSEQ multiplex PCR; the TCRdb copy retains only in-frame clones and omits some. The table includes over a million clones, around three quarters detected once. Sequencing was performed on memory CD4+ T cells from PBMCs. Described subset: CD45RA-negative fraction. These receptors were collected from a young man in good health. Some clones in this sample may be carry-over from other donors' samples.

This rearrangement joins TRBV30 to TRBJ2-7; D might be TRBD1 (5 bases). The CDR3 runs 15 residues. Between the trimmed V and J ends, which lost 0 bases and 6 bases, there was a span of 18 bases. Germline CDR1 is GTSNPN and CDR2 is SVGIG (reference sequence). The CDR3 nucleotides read TGTGCCTGGAGTGTAGGGGCATTCAACTCAGGCGAGCAGTACTTC. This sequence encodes CAWSVGAFNSGEQYF.

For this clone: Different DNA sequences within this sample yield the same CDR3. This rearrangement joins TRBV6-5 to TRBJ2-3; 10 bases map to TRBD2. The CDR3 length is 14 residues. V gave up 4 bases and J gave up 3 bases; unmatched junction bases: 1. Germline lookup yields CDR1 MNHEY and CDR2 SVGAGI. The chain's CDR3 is CASSSSGRTDTQYF. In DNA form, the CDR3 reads TGTGCCAGCAGTTCTAGCGGGAGAACAGATACGCAGTATTTT.

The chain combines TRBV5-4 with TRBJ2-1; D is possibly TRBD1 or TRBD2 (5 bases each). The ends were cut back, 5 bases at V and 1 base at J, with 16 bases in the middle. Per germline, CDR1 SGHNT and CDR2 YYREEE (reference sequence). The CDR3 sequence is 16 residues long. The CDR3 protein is CASRHSGTQSYNEQFF. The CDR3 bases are TGTGCCAGCAGGCATTCCGGGACCCAGTCCTACAATGAGCAGTTCTTC. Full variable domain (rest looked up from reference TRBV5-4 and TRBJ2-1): ETGVTQSPTHLIKTRGQQVTLRCSSQSGHNTVSWYQQALGQGPQFIFQYYREEENGRGNFPPRFSGLQFPNYSSELNVNALELDDSALYLCASRHSGTQSYNEQFFGPGTRLTVL.

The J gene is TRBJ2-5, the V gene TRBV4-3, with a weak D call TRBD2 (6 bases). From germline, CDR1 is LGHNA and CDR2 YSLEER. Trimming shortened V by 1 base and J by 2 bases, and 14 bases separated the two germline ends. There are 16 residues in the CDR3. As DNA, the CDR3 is TGCGCCAGCAGCCAAGGGTCGGCTAGCGCACAAGAGACCCAGTACTTC. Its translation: CASSQGSASAQETQYF.

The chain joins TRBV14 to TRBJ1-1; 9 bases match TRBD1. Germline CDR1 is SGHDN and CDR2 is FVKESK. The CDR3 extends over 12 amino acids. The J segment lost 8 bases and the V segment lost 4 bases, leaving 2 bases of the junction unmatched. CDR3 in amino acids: CASSPGQGEAFF. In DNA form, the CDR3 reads TGTGCCAGCAGCCCGGGACAGGGCGAAGCTTTCTTT.

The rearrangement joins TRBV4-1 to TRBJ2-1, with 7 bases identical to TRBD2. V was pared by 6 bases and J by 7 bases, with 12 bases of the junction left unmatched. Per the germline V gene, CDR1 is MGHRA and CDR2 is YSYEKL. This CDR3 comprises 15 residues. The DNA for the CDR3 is TGCGCCAGCAGGACTCCCGGGACGGGGGGAAATGAGCAGTTCTTC. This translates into CASRTPGTGGNEQFF.

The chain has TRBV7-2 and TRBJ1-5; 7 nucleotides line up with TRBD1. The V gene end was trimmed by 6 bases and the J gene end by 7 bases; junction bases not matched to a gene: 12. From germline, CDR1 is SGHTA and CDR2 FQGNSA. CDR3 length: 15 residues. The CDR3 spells CASSPTGRSGQPQHF. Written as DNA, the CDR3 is TGTGCCAGCAGTCCGACAGGGAGGTCGGGCCAGCCCCAGCATTTT.

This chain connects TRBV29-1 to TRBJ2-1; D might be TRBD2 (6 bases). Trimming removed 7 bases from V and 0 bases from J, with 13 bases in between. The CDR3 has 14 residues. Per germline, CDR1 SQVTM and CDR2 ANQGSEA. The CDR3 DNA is TGCAGCGCCGGGGGTCAGGGCTCCTACAATGAGCAGTTCTTC. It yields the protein CSAGGQGSYNEQFF.

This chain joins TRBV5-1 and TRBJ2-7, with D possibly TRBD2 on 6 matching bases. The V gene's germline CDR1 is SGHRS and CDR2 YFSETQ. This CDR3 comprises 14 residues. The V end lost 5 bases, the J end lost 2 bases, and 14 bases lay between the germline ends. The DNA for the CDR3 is TGCGCCAGCAGTTGGCCGGGAGTGACCTACGAGCAGTACTTC. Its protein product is CASSWPGVTYEQYF.

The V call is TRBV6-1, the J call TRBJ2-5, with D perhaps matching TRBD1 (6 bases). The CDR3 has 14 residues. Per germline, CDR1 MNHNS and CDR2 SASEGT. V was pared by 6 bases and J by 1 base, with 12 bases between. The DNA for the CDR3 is TGTGCCAGCAGCCTGACAGGTTCCCAAGAGACCCAGTACTTC. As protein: CASSLTGSQETQYF.

In DNA form, the CDR3 reads TGTGCCATCAGTGAGGCGGGAGCGGTCACCGGGGAGCTGTTTTTT. Protein sequence: CAISEAGAVTGELFF. The chain couples TRBV10-3 to TRBJ2-2, with 7 bases fitting TRBD2. In germline, CDR1 is ENHRY, CDR2 SYGVKD. Trimming removed 2 bases from V and 4 bases from J; junction bases left unmatched: 4. The CDR3 contains 15 residues.

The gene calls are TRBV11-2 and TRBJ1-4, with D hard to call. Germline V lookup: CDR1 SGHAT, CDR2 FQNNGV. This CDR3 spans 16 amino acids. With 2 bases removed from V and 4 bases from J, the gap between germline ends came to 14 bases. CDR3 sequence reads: CASSLSGPLGNEKLFF. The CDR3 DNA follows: TGTGCCAGCAGCTTATCAGGCCCGCTTGGTAATGAAAAACTGTTTTTT.

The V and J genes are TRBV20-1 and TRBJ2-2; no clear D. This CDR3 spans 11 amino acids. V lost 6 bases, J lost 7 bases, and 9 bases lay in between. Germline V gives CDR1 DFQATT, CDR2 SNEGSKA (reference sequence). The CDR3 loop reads CSAGQDGELFF. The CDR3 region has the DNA TGCAGTGCCGGCCAGGACGGGGAGCTGTTTTTT.

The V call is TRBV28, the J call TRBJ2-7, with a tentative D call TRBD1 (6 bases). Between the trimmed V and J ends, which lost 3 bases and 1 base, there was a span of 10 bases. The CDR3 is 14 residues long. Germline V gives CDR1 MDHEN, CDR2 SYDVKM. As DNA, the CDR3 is TGTGCCAGCAGTTTGATCGGACAGTCCTACGAGCAGTACTTC. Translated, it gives CASSLIGQSYEQYF.

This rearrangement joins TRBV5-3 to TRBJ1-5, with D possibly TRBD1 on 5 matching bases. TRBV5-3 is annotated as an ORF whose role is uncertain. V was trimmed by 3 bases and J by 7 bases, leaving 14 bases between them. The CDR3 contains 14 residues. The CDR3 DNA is TGTGCCAGAAGCTATTTAGTGAGGGGCCAGCCCCAGCATTTT. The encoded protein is CARSYLVRGQPQHF.

The CDR3 loop reads CASSDWGTGELFF. For the CDR3, the DNA is TGTGCCAGCAGTGATTGGGGTACCGGGGAGCTGTTTTTT. The chain combines TRBV7-2 with TRBJ2-2, with D hard to call. Germline CDR1 and CDR2: SGHTA and FQGNSA. The CDR3 has 13 amino acids. Deletions cut 6 bases from V and 5 bases from J, with 10 bases between.

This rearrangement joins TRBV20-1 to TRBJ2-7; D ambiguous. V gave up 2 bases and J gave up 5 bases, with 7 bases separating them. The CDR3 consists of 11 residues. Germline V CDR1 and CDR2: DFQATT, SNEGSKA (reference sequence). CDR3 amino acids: CSARQAHEQYF. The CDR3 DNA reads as TGCAGTGCTAGACAAGCTCACGAGCAGTACTTC.

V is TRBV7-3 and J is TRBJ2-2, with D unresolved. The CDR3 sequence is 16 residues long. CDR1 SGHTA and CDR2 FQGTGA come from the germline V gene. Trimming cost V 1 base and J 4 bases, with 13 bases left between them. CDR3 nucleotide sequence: TGTGCCAGCAGCTTAATAGGTACAGAAGTCACCGGGGAGCTGTTTTTT. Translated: CASSLIGTEVTGELFF. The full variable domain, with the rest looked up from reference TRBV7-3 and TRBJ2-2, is GAGVSQTPSNKVTEKGKYVELRCDPISGHTALYWYRQSLGQGPEFLIYFQGTGAADDSGLPNDRFFAVRPEGSVSTLKIQRTERGDSAVYLCASSLIGTEVTGELFFGEGSRLTVL.

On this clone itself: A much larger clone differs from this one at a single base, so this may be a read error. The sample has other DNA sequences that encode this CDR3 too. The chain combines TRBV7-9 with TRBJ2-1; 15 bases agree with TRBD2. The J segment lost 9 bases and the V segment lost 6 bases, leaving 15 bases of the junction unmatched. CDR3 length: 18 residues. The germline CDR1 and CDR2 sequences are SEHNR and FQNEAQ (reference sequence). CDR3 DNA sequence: TGTGCCAGCAGTTCAACCAGCGGACTAGCGGGGGGGATGGGTGAGCAGTTCTTC. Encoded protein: CASSSTSGLAGGMGEQFF.